This TCR beta chain originates from a study of response to subunit inactivated influenza vaccine. TCRdb called the RT-PCR reads again in MiXCR, with one record for every CDR3 protein. The sample holds some 180,000 distinct CDR3 sequences; roughly 8.7% are singletons and the top ten take under 13%. Study-level findings and limits: Seasonal influenza vaccination, on each occasion, was suggested by the authors to recruit few new T cells.

This clonotype was detected a few times. The target antigen is unknown. With 0 bases removed from V and 5 bases from J, the gap between germline ends came to 8 bases. Germline CDR1 SEHNR, CDR2 FQNEAQ (reference sequence). This CDR3 is 14 amino acids long. The chain is built from TRBV7-9 and TRBJ1-5, with D unclear. The sequence was collected from a man aged 45 to 65 who received an inactivated influenza vaccine. The starting material was non-naive T cells sorted from PBMCs, obtained on the day of vaccination. This chain's CDR3 is CASSLAGNHQPQHF. The CDR3 DNA reads TGTGCCAGCAGCTTAGCAGGTAACCATCAGCCCCAGCATTTT.